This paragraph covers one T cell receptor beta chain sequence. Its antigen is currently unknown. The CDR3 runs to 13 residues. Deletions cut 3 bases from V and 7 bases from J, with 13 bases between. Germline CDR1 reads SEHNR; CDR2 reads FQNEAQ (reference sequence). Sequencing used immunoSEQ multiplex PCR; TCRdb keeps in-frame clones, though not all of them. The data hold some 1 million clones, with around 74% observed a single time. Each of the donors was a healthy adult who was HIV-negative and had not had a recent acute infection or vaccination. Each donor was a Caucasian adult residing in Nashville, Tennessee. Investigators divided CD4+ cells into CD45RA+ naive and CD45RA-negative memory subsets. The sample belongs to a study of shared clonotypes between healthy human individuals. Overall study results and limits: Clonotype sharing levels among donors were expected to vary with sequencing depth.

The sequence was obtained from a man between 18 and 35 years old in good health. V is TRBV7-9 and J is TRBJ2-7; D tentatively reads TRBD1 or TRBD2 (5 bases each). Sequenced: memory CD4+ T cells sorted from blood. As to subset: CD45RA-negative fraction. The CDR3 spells CASSLRDVLEQYF. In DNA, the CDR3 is TGTGCCAGCAGCTTGAGGGACGTCCTGGAGCAGTACTTC.